This entry lists 31 T cell receptor beta chains sequenced from one sample in a study of memory CD8 T cells in hepatitis C reinfection. Stated time point: peak reinfection, 3 to 8 weeks after reinfection detection. No in vitro expansion preceded TCR sequencing of the sorted cells. The assay was immunoSEQ multiplex PCR, and TCRdb's table has in-frame clones only and misses some. The data hold about 45,000 clones, with 70% to 90% observed a single time. Sequences were obtained from naive CD8+ T cells sorted from blood. Receptor source: a man aged 18-30 years with hepatitis C virus infection.

V is TRBV19 and J is TRBJ1-1, with 8 bases matching TRBD1. J was trimmed by 4 bases and V by 5 bases; bases with no gene match: 3. Germline V gene sequence: CDR1 LNHDA, CDR2 SQIVND (reference sequence). This CDR3 contains 13 residues. CDR3 sequence reads: CASSGTGGTEAFF. The CDR3 nucleotides read TGTGCCAGTAGTGGTACAGGGGGCACTGAAGCTTTCTTT.

The chain uses TRBV5-6 and TRBJ2-5; D might be TRBD2 (5 bases). Germline V CDR1 and CDR2: SGHDT, YYEEEE. The CDR3 length is 14 residues. Between the trimmed V and J ends, which lost 4 bases and 5 bases, there was a span of 15 bases. The DNA for the CDR3 is TGTGCCAGCAGCGGAGGTGGAGGTACGGAGACCCAGTACTTC. This encodes CASSGGGGTETQYF.

The chain combines TRBV2 with TRBJ2-7; possibly TRBD1 for D (6 bases). The CDR3 consists of 14 residues. Between the trimmed V and J ends, which lost 3 bases and 3 bases, there was a span of 12 bases. Germline V CDR1 and CDR2: SNHLY, FYNNEI. This CDR3 reads CASSDRGPLYEQYF. CDR3 bases: TGTGCCAGCAGTGACAGGGGTCCTCTCTACGAGCAGTACTTC.

The V call is TRBV7-2, the J call TRBJ1-1; weak D call: TRBD1 (5 bases). V shed 5 bases and J shed 0 bases, with 13 bases lying between them. The V gene's germline CDR1 is SGHTA and CDR2 FQGNSA. This CDR3 is 15 amino acids long. CDR3 coding DNA: TGTGCCAGCAGCATTGCGGACACCCTGAACACTGAAGCTTTCTTT. Translated: CASSIADTLNTEAFF.

The chain joins TRBV28 to TRBJ2-7; 10 bases are a match to TRBD1. The V segment lost 6 bases and the J segment 6 bases; nucleotides outside the gene matches: 8. In germline, CDR1 is MDHEN, CDR2 SYDVKM. The CDR3 covers 14 residues. The CDR3 loop is CASRGGTGEVEQYF. The CDR3 DNA sequence: TGTGCCAGCAGGGGGGGGACAGGGGAGGTCGAGCAGTACTTC.

The chain is built from TRBV11-1 and TRBJ2-1, with 10 bases aligning to TRBD2. The CDR3 has 15 residues. Trimming at V came to 1 base and at J to 3 bases, leaving 0 bases not matched to a gene. Germline CDR1 and CDR2: SGHAT and FQDESV (reference sequence). The CDR3 bases are TGTGCCAGCAGCTTAGGGACTAGCGGCTACAATGAGCAGTTCTTC. Protein product: CASSLGTSGYNEQFF.

The V and J genes are TRBV28 and TRBJ2-6, with 8 bases aligning to TRBD1. CDR1 is MDHEN and CDR2 is SYDVKM in the germline V gene. The CDR3 has 17 residues. The V segment lost 7 bases and the J segment 1 base; nucleotides outside the gene matches: 9. CDR3 sequence (DNA): TGTGCCAGCACGGGCAGGGGGCTCTTGTCTGGGGCCAACGTCCTGACTTTC. It encodes CASTGRGLLSGANVLTF.

The chain combines TRBV11-2 with TRBJ2-5, with 16 bases identical to TRBD2. The junction had 7 bases not matched to a gene; V was cut back by 2 bases and J by 4 bases. The CDR3 consists of 18 residues. Germline-derived CDR1 and CDR2 are SGHAT and FQNNGV. This CDR3 reads CASSLQTGTSGRGETQYF. CDR3 coding DNA: TGTGCCAGCAGCTTACAGACCGGGACTAGCGGGAGGGGAGAGACCCAGTACTTC. Full variable domain (missing parts from reference TRBV11-2 and TRBJ2-5): EAGVAQSPRYKIIEKRQSVAFWCNPISGHATLYWYQQILGQGPKLLIQFQNNGVVDDSQLPKDRFSAERLKGVDSTLKIQPAKLEDSAVYLCASSLQTGTSGRGETQYFGPGTRLLVL.

This sequence joins TRBV6-5 and TRBJ1-4; D gene uncertain. The CDR3 consists of 14 residues. Germline V CDR1 and CDR2: MNHEY, SVGAGI. Deletions cut 6 bases from V and 1 base from J, with 9 bases between. CDR3 in DNA: TGTGCCAGCAGCACCAGCGAAACTAATGAAAAACTGTTTTTT. Protein product: CASSTSETNEKLFF.

This clone is a singleton in its sample. V is TRBV19 and J is TRBJ2-1; a weak D match, TRBD1 (6 bases). CDR1 and CDR2 from the germline V gene are LNHDA and SQIVND (reference sequence). CDR3 length equals 15 residues. The V and J ends lost 1 base and 1 base respectively, with 8 bases between them. CDR3 in DNA: TGTGCCAGTAGTATAGCACAGGGTTCCTACAATGAGCAGTTCTTC. Translating it yields CASSIAQGSYNEQFF.

This chain links TRBV28 with TRBJ1-6; 9 nucleotides match TRBD1. The CDR3 length is 17 residues. J gave up 6 bases and V 5 bases, and 11 bases lay outside the gene matches. CDR1 and CDR2 (germline): MDHEN, SYDVKM. The CDR3 protein is CASSLGTGYGFNSPLHF. CDR3 bases: TGTGCCAGCAGTCTCGGGACAGGGTACGGATTTAATTCACCCCTCCACTTT.

This chain uses TRBV19 with TRBJ2-7; 7 bases align to TRBD2. The CDR3 covers 15 residues. V lost 5 bases to trimming and J lost 0 bases; unmatched junction nucleotides: 7. Germline CDR1 LNHDA, CDR2 SQIVND (reference sequence). CDR3 sequence reads: CASSFSGIGSYEQYF. Here the CDR3 DNA reads TGTGCCAGTAGTTTCAGCGGGATAGGCTCCTACGAGCAGTACTTC.

The chain has TRBV2 and TRBJ2-3, with a weak D call TRBD2 (5 bases). Trimming took 3 bases from V and 2 from J, leaving 9 bases between them. This CDR3 is 14 amino acids long. Germline CDR1 is SNHLY and CDR2 is FYNNEI. Written as DNA, the CDR3 is TGTGCCAGCAGTGAGGAGGTTTCCACAGATACGCAGTATTTT. Its translation: CASSEEVSTDTQYF.

J is TRBJ2-2 and V is TRBV9; 9 nucleotides align to TRBD2. The CDR3 consists of 13 residues. After removal of 5 bases from V and 5 bases from J, the junction contained 1 base not matched to a gene. Germline V gene lookup returns CDR1 SGDLS and CDR2 YYNGEE. The CDR3 DNA reads TGTGCCAGCAGGGGACTAGCTACCGGGGAGCTGTTTTTT. It translates to CASRGLATGELFF. Looking up the rest from reference TRBV9 and TRBJ2-2 gives the full variable domain: DSGVTQTPKHLITATGQRVTLRCSPRSGDLSVYWYQQSLDQGLQFLIQYYNGEERAKGNILERFSAQQFPDLHSELNLSSLELGDSALYFCASRGLATGELFFGEGSRLTVL.

This sequence joins TRBV4-1 and TRBJ2-3; 7 bases line up with TRBD2. From germline, CDR1 is MGHRA and CDR2 YSYEKL. The CDR3 is 13 amino acids. The V and J ends lost 11 bases and 4 bases, in that order; junction bases with no gene match: 9. CDR3 in amino acids: CASRGGRPDTQYF. In DNA, the CDR3 is TGCGCCTCGAGGGGAGGGAGGCCAGATACGCAGTATTTT.

This rearrangement joins TRBV18 to TRBJ1-5; D is possibly TRBD1 (5 bases). V was trimmed by 2 bases and J by 7 bases, leaving 12 bases between them. This CDR3 has 14 amino acids. In germline, CDR1 is KGHSH, CDR2 LQKENI. CDR3 residues: CASSPGQGIQPQHF. CDR3 bases: TGTGCCAGCTCACCAGGGCAGGGAATCCAGCCCCAGCATTTT.

The chain employs TRBV27 and TRBJ1-2, with 11 bases lining up with TRBD1. With 5 bases clipped from V and 2 bases from J, the junction kept 4 bases outside the gene matches. This CDR3 contains 15 residues. Germline-derived CDR1 and CDR2 are MNHEY and SMNVEV (reference sequence). CDR3 DNA: TGTGCCAGCAGTCCGGGGACAGGGGGGAACTATGGCTACACCTTC. Its translation is CASSPGTGGNYGYTF.

This chain connects TRBV5-1 to TRBJ2-2, with 9 bases fitting TRBD2. The germline CDR1 and CDR2 sequences are SGHRS and YFSETQ. With 5 bases clipped from V and 8 bases from J, the junction kept 4 bases outside the gene matches. The CDR3 is made up of 13 amino acids. CDR3: CASSRLAVGELFF. DNA of the CDR3: TGCGCCAGCAGTCGACTAGCGGTAGGGGAGCTGTTTTTT.

The chain employs TRBV4-1 and TRBJ2-1; a weak D match, TRBD2 (5 bases). Trimming removed 1 base from V and 5 bases from J, with 12 bases in between. Per germline, CDR1 MGHRA and CDR2 YSYEKL. The length of the CDR3 is 15 residues. CDR3 bases: TGCGCCAGCAGCCAAGGACCCGGGGTCCACAATGAGCAGTTCTTC. Protein: CASSQGPGVHNEQFF.

This clone has more than one count but fewer than ten. The chain uses TRBV4-1 and TRBJ1-2, with D possibly TRBD1 on 5 matching bases. The CDR3 extends over 15 amino acids. From germline, CDR1 is MGHRA and CDR2 YSYEKL. V was trimmed by 1 base and J by 7 bases, leaving 16 bases between them. CDR3 nucleotide sequence: TGCGCCAGCAGCCAAGTGGGTAGTCAGGGTCCTGGCTACACCTTC. Translating it yields CASSQVGSQGPGYTF.

The V gene is TRBV5-1, the J gene TRBJ2-5; 12 bases fit TRBD2. CDR3 length: 16 amino acids. V trimming: 0 bases; J trimming: 5 bases; junction bases outside the gene matches: 5. Germline loops: CDR1 SGHRS, CDR2 YFSETQ. The CDR3 coding sequence is TGCGCCAGCAGCTTGGCCCTAGCGGGGGGGCCCGAGACCCAGTACTTC. Translating gives CASSLALAGGPETQYF. The full variable domain, in which reference TRBV5-1 and TRBJ2-5 provide the parts outside the CDR3, is KAGVTQTPRYLIKTRGQQVTLSCSPISGHRSVSWYQQTPGQGLQFLFEYFSETQRNKGNFPGRFSGRQFSNSRSEMNVSTLELGDSALYLCASSLALAGGPETQYFGPGTRLLVL.

This chain connects TRBV5-4 to TRBJ2-1; 10 bases map to TRBD1. CDR3 length: 15 amino acids. V gave up 3 bases and J gave up 0 bases; unmatched junction bases: 0. Germline V gene lookup returns CDR1 SGHNT and CDR2 YYREEE (reference sequence). CDR3 coding DNA: TGTGCCAGCAGCTGGACAGGGGGCTCCTACAATGAGCAGTTCTTC. Its translation is CASSWTGGSYNEQFF. The whole variable domain, filled in from reference TRBV5-4 and TRBJ2-1, reads ETGVTQSPTHLIKTRGQQVTLRCSSQSGHNTVSWYQQALGQGPQFIFQYYREEENGRGNFPPRFSGLQFPNYSSELNVNALELDDSALYLCASSWTGGSYNEQFFGPGTRLTVL.

This clone showed up just once. The V gene is TRBV6-5, the J gene TRBJ2-7; TRBD1 might be the D (6 bases). The germline V gene has CDR1 MNHEY and CDR2 SVGAGI. V was clipped by 0 bases and J by 3 bases, with 6 bases between them. This CDR3 spans 13 amino acids. The CDR3: CASSYSTGYEQYV. Here the CDR3 DNA reads TGTGCCAGCAGTTACTCGACAGGCTACGAGCAGTACGTC.

Only a few counts were recorded for this clone. This chain joins TRBV4-1 and TRBJ1-2; weak D call: TRBD1 (6 bases). Germline CDR1 reads MGHRA; CDR2 reads YSYEKL. The germline V and J ends were trimmed by 5 bases and 3 bases, with 16 bases remaining between them. This CDR3 is 15 amino acids long. The CDR3 coding sequence is TGCGCCAGCAGCTTCCACCGGGACAACGACTATGGCTACACCTTC. This sequence encodes CASSFHRDNDYGYTF.

V usage is TRBV19 and J usage is TRBJ1-2; tentative D call: TRBD1 (6 bases). Trimming took off 5 bases at V and 4 bases at J, with 11 bases between the two ends. This CDR3 spans 13 amino acids. In germline, CDR1 is LNHDA, CDR2 SQIVND (reference sequence). This chain's CDR3 is CASSGRDTYGYTF. The CDR3 DNA is TGTGCCAGTAGTGGAAGGGACACCTATGGCTACACCTTC.

The J gene is TRBJ2-2, the V gene TRBV7-9; no clear D gene. V lost 4 bases, J lost 7 bases, and 13 bases lay in between. Germline V gives CDR1 SEHNR, CDR2 FQNEAQ (reference sequence). The CDR3 contains 14 residues. CDR3: CASSYSLRGGELFF. As DNA, the CDR3 is TGTGCCAGCAGCTACTCCCTAAGAGGCGGGGAGCTGTTTTTT. The entire variable domain, with the rest obtained from reference TRBV7-9 and TRBJ2-2, is as follows: DTGVSQNPRHKITKRGQNVTFRCDPISEHNRLYWYRQTLGQGPEFLTYFQNEAQLEKSRLLSDRFSAERPKGSFSTLEIQRTEQGDSAMYLCASSYSLRGGELFFGEGSRLTVL.

The genes are TRBV2 and TRBJ2-5; 9 nucleotides agree with TRBD2. Germline lookup yields CDR1 SNHLY and CDR2 FYNNEI. The CDR3 sequence is 15 residues long. J was trimmed by 1 base and V by 7 bases; bases with no gene match: 7. The CDR3: CASTPSGRLQETQYF. For the CDR3, the DNA is TGTGCCAGCACCCCAAGCGGGAGGCTCCAAGAGACCCAGTACTTC.

The rearrangement links TRBV5-4 to TRBJ2-1; possible D gene TRBD2, 6 bases. The V gene lost 1 base and the J gene lost 9 bases, with 11 bases spanning the gap. The CDR3 has 13 amino acids. Germline values: CDR1 SGHNT, CDR2 YYREEE (reference sequence). The CDR3 protein is CASSLNRGGEQFF. CDR3 sequence (DNA): TGTGCCAGCAGCTTGAATAGGGGAGGTGAGCAGTTCTTC.

The genes are TRBV4-1 and TRBJ2-3; D gene unclear. V gave up 2 bases and J gave up 0 bases, with 9 bases separating them. CDR3 length: 15 amino acids. Germline-derived CDR1 and CDR2 are MGHRA and YSYEKL. The CDR3 reads CASSQYQASTDTQYF. CDR3 sequence (DNA): TGCGCCAGCAGCCAATATCAGGCTAGCACAGATACGCAGTATTTT.

CDR3 DNA: TGTGCCAGCAGCTGGGGGACTAGCACAGATACGCAGTATTTT. Translating gives CASSWGTSTDTQYF. The J gene is TRBJ2-3, the V gene TRBV5-4, with a tentative D call TRBD2 (6 bases). V shed 3 bases and J shed 0 bases, with 8 bases lying between them. This CDR3 comprises 14 residues. The germline V gene encodes CDR1 SGHNT and CDR2 YYREEE (reference sequence).

This chain links TRBV2 with TRBJ2-1, with D uncertain. This CDR3 has 16 residues. The V gene lost 3 bases and the J gene lost 0 bases, with 12 bases spanning the gap. Germline V CDR1 and CDR2: SNHLY, FYNNEI. The CDR3 DNA is TGTGCCAGCAGTGAGAGTCGCGAGAGCTCCTACAATGAGCAGTTCTTC. Encoded protein: CASSESRESSYNEQFF.